Shown below are 27 T cell receptor beta chains from a single sample sequenced in a study of graft-versus-host responses after intestinal transplantation. TCRdb keeps only in-frame clones here, not all; method: immunoSEQ multiplex PCR. The table includes 75,000 to 95,000 clones, 91% detected once. Their target antigens are unknown. The sample consisted of unstimulated CD4+ T cells sorted from spleen or lymph node cells, taken before transplant. These receptors all come from a human donor who was the organ donor for an intestinal transplant.

V gene TRBV6-1 combines with J gene TRBJ1-2; maybe TRBD1 (6 bases). The CDR3 loop spans 13 amino acids. Per the germline V gene, CDR1 is MNHNS and CDR2 is SASEGT. Trimming pared 4 bases from V and 6 bases from J, leaving 12 bases between. The CDR3 protein is CASSGGQGDGYTF. The CDR3 DNA sequence: TGTGCCAGCAGTGGGGGGCAGGGAGATGGCTACACCTTC.

The chain combines TRBV27 with TRBJ2-5; 10 bases agree with TRBD2. From germline, CDR1 is MNHEY and CDR2 SMNVEV (reference sequence). J lost 6 bases, V lost 5 bases, and 6 bases had no gene match. The CDR3 spans 14 residues. The CDR3 DNA reads as TGTGCCAGCAGTCCACCTAGCGGGAGCAAGACCCAGTACTTC. Its translation: CASSPPSGSKTQYF.

The chain has TRBV7-8 and TRBJ2-2, with 12 bases lining up with TRBD2. The CDR3 totals 18 residues. Germline assignment: CDR1 SGHVS and CDR2 FQNEAQ. As DNA, the CDR3 is TGTGCAACCGCCCCCCATGAGACTAGCGGGAGCTTGGGCGGGGAGCTGTTTTTT. It encodes CATAPHETSGSLGGELFF.

The J gene is TRBJ2-3, the V gene TRBV5-1; TRBD2 aligns across 8 bases. Germline lookup yields CDR1 SGHRS and CDR2 YFSETQ. The CDR3 runs 18 residues. V lost 0 bases to trimming and J lost 6 bases; unmatched junction nucleotides: 15. This chain's CDR3 is CASSLGGRWGTSLDTQYF. DNA of the CDR3: TGCGCCAGCAGCTTGGGAGGTCGGTGGGGGACTAGTTTGGATACGCAGTATTTT.

V and J are TRBV10-2 and TRBJ2-7; TRBD1 is a possible D gene (5 bases). Per germline, CDR1 WSHSY and CDR2 SAAADI. Trimming removed 8 bases from V and 3 bases from J, with 11 bases in between. CDR3 length: 12 amino acids. CDR3 sequence (DNA): TGCGCCAGCGGGGCAGGTAACTACGAGCAGTACTTC. Encoded protein: CASGAGNYEQYF.

This chain joins TRBV20-1 and TRBJ2-3; possible D gene TRBD1, 5 bases. Germline V gene sequence: CDR1 DFQATT, CDR2 SNEGSKA (reference sequence). V lost 3 bases, J lost 5 bases, and 6 bases lay in between. The length of the CDR3 is 11 residues. The CDR3 spells CSARGLDTQYF. DNA for the CDR3: TGCAGTGCTAGGGGGCTAGATACGCAGTATTTT.

Concerning this clone: Additional DNA sequences in this sample encode the identical CDR3. This chain links TRBV5-1 with TRBJ1-3; D is ambiguous. Trimming shortened V by 0 bases and J by 0 bases, and 4 bases separated the two germline ends. The CDR3 covers 14 residues. The V gene's germline CDR1 is SGHRS and CDR2 YFSETQ. The DNA for the CDR3 is TGCGCCAGCAGCTTGGACAACTCTGGAAACACCATATATTTT. Its protein is CASSLDNSGNTIYF. Based on the CDR3 plus reference TRBV5-1 and TRBJ1-3, the full variable domain is KAGVTQTPRYLIKTRGQQVTLSCSPISGHRSVSWYQQTPGQGLQFLFEYFSETQRNKGNFPGRFSGRQFSNSRSEMNVSTLELGDSALYLCASSLDNSGNTIYFGEGSWLTVV.

The chain employs TRBV2 and TRBJ2-7; no clear D gene. The CDR3 is made up of 14 amino acids. The V end was cut by 4 bases, the J end by 1 base, with 11 bases between. Germline-derived CDR1 and CDR2 are SNHLY and FYNNEI. Here the CDR3 DNA reads TGTGCCAGCAGTGCAGACTGGGTTTCCTACGAGCAGTACTTC. Encoded protein: CASSADWVSYEQYF.

The chain couples TRBV30 to TRBJ1-5, with D possibly TRBD1 on 6 matching bases. CDR1 GTSNPN and CDR2 SVGIG come from the germline V gene (reference sequence). The CDR3 is made up of 13 amino acids. Trimming removed 4 bases from V and 3 bases from J, with 10 bases in between. The CDR3 sequence: CAWISGDNQPQHF. In nucleotides, the CDR3 is TGTGCCTGGATCTCAGGGGACAATCAGCCCCAGCATTTT. Using reference TRBV30 and TRBJ1-5 for the parts outside the CDR3, the full variable domain is SQTIHQWPATLVQPVGSPLSLECTVEGTSNPNLYWYRQAAGRGLQLLFYSVGIGQISSEVPQNLSASRPQDRQFILSSKKLLLSDSGFYLCAWISGDNQPQHFGDGTRLSIL.

The chain combines TRBV30 with TRBJ2-5; D might be TRBD1 (5 bases). Germline loops: CDR1 GTSNPN, CDR2 SVGIG (reference sequence). The CDR3 runs 13 residues. The V end lost 0 bases, the J end lost 5 bases, and 10 bases lay between the germline ends. This CDR3 is CAWSVGGAETQYF. The CDR3, as DNA: TGTGCCTGGAGTGTGGGTGGGGCGGAGACCCAGTACTTC.

Written as DNA, the CDR3 is TGTGCCAGCAGCATAACCGCAGCTGAAGGGCGGGCGCGATCCTACGAGCAGTACTTC. Translation gives CASSITAAEGRARSYEQYF. The genes are TRBV5-8 and TRBJ2-7, with a possible D match to TRBD2 (5 bases). The CDR3 sequence is 19 residues long. Germline V gene sequence: CDR1 SGHTS, CDR2 YDEGEE. The V gene lost 4 bases and the J gene lost 1 base, with 27 bases spanning the gap.

The chain couples TRBV28 to TRBJ2-1; the D is unclear. The CDR3 sequence is 13 residues long. Per germline, CDR1 MDHEN and CDR2 SYDVKM. The germline V and J ends were trimmed by 6 bases and 4 bases, with 10 bases remaining between them. The CDR3 loop is CASRQTLYNEQFF. DNA for the CDR3: TGTGCCAGCAGACAGACCCTTTACAATGAGCAGTTCTTC.

The chain combines TRBV28 with TRBJ2-7; 7 bases line up with TRBD1. The CDR3 sequence is 15 residues long. V was clipped by 5 bases and J by 2 bases; unmatched bases: 9. The germline V gene has CDR1 MDHEN and CDR2 SYDVKM. This CDR3 reads CASSRQGKKPYEQYF. CDR3 coding DNA: TGTGCCAGCAGTCGACAGGGAAAAAAACCCTACGAGCAGTACTTC. The variable domain in full, completed from reference TRBV28 and TRBJ2-7, reads DVKVTQSSRYLVKRTGEKVFLECVQDMDHENMFWYRQDPGLGLRLIYFSYDVKMKEKGDIPEGYSVSREKKERFSLILESASTNQTSMYLCASSRQGKKPYEQYFGPGTRLTVT.

This chain joins TRBV7-9 and TRBJ1-2; possibly TRBD1 for D (5 bases). Germline CDR1 SEHNR, CDR2 FQNEAQ (reference sequence). The V end was cut by 4 bases, the J end by 1 base, with 7 bases between. The CDR3 runs to 13 residues. The CDR3: CASSSDSNYGYTF. In DNA form, the CDR3 reads TGTGCCAGCAGCTCAGACAGTAACTATGGCTACACCTTC.

Written as DNA, the CDR3 is TGTGCCAGCAGTTTATGGACTAGCGGGAGTCCTAATGAGCAGTTCTTC. Protein sequence: CASSLWTSGSPNEQFF. This chain links TRBV28 with TRBJ2-1, with 12 bases identical to TRBD2. The CDR3 covers 16 residues. Germline V gene data show CDR1 as MDHEN and CDR2 as SYDVKM. After removal of 0 bases from V and 7 bases from J, the junction contained 4 bases not matched to a gene.

This clone was seen a few times. The CDR3 reads CASTLDSNQPQHF. CDR3 coding DNA: TGTGCCAGCACATTGGACAGTAATCAGCCCCAGCATTTT. The J gene is TRBJ1-5, the V gene TRBV6-1; perhaps TRBD1 as D (6 bases). V lost 7 bases and J 4 bases, leaving 11 bases between the germline ends. The CDR3 has 13 amino acids. Germline-derived CDR1 and CDR2 are MNHNS and SASEGT.

V usage is TRBV7-3 and J usage is TRBJ2-3; a weak D match, TRBD2 (6 bases). Germline values: CDR1 SGHTA, CDR2 FQGTGA. V lost 5 bases to trimming and J lost 3 bases, with 12 bases between them. CDR3 length: 14 residues. CDR3 in DNA: TGTGCCAGCAGCCTGGCGGGGAGGACAGATACGCAGTATTTT. It codes for CASSLAGRTDTQYF.

The chain joins TRBV11-2 to TRBJ2-5, with D unclear. The V end was cut by 1 base, the J end by 2 bases, with 20 bases between. The CDR3 contains 18 residues. CDR1 SGHAT and CDR2 FQNNGV come from the germline V gene. The CDR3 coding sequence is TGTGCCAGCAGCTTAGTTGATGTGTCGAGTTGGTATCAAGAGACCCAGTACTTC. Its translation is CASSLVDVSSWYQETQYF.

The genes are TRBV15 and TRBJ2-1, with 10 bases fitting TRBD2. Unmatched junction bases numbered 7, after V lost 5 bases and J lost 3 bases. Germline V lookup: CDR1 LNHNV, CDR2 YYDKDF (reference sequence). CDR3 length: 16 residues. This chain's CDR3 is CATSVRLAGLYNEQFF. The CDR3 DNA reads TGTGCCACCAGCGTCAGACTAGCGGGTCTCTACAATGAGCAGTTCTTC. The complete variable domain, with remaining parts taken from reference TRBV15 and TRBJ2-1, reads DAMVIQNPRYQVTQFGKPVTLSCSQTLNHNVMYWYQQKSSQAPKLLFHYYDKDFNNEADTPDNFQSRRPNTSFCFLDIRSPGLGDTAMYLCATSVRLAGLYNEQFFGPGTRLTVL.

Only one count was recorded for this clone. The chain employs TRBV18 and TRBJ1-2; D remains ambiguous. Trimming took off 2 bases at V and 2 bases at J, with 12 bases between the two ends. CDR1 KGHSH and CDR2 LQKENI come from the germline V gene. The CDR3 consists of 15 residues. CDR3 sequence: CASSPVSGSNYGYTF. The CDR3 bases are TGTGCCAGCTCACCAGTCTCCGGGAGCAACTATGGCTACACCTTC.

The CDR3 sequence: CASSQDEAGDRDEQYF. CDR3 bases: TGTGCCAGCAGCCAAGATGAAGCGGGGGATAGGGACGAGCAGTACTTC. V is TRBV4-2 and J is TRBJ2-7; the match to TRBD2 covers 8 bases. J was trimmed by 5 bases and V by 0 bases; bases with no gene match: 9. From germline, CDR1 is LGHNA and CDR2 YNFKEQ. The CDR3 has 16 amino acids.

The gene calls are TRBV13 and TRBJ2-5; 13 positions agree with TRBD2. After removal of 2 bases from V and 2 bases from J, the junction contained 5 bases not matched to a gene. The germline CDR1 and CDR2 sequences are PRHDT and FYEKMQ (reference sequence). This CDR3 contains 17 residues. The CDR3 bases are TGTGCCAGCAGCTTACGGACTAGCGGGAGTTCACAAGAGACCCAGTACTTC. It is translated as CASSLRTSGSSQETQYF.

The rearrangement links TRBV5-1 to TRBJ1-2; the match to TRBD1 covers 7 bases. The CDR3 has 15 residues. The J segment lost 10 bases and the V segment lost 3 bases, leaving 15 bases of the junction unmatched. Germline loops: CDR1 SGHRS, CDR2 YFSETQ. DNA of the CDR3: TGCGCCAGCAGCTGGGAGACAGGGTTCCTCTCGGACTACACCTTC. Protein: CASSWETGFLSDYTF.

The chain combines TRBV15 with TRBJ2-7; D unresolved. The CDR3 contains 17 residues. Looked up from germline, CDR1 is LNHNV and CDR2 is YYDKDF (reference sequence). Trimming left V 0 bases short and J 2 bases short, with 17 bases between. The chain's CDR3 is CATSRDLMRNNAYEQYF. CDR3 DNA sequence: TGTGCCACCAGCAGAGACTTGATGAGGAACAACGCCTACGAGCAGTACTTC.

The rearrangement uses TRBV11-2 and TRBJ2-7, with 11 bases identical to TRBD1. The CDR3 has 15 amino acids. Looked up from germline, CDR1 is SGHAT and CDR2 is FQNNGV. J lost 0 bases, V lost 5 bases, and 3 bases had no gene match. The CDR3 sequence: CASSRGTGGSYEQYF. DNA for the CDR3: TGTGCCAGCAGCAGAGGGACAGGGGGCTCCTACGAGCAGTACTTC.

The V call is TRBV7-9, the J call TRBJ2-1; D might be TRBD2 (6 bases). V dropped 5 bases and J dropped 5 bases, with 13 bases sitting between them. The CDR3 has 14 residues. Germline CDR1 SEHNR, CDR2 FQNEAQ (reference sequence). The CDR3 bases are TGTGCCAGCAGCCCGTTTGGGGGGAACAATGAGCAGTTCTTC. The encoded protein is CASSPFGGNNEQFF.

The V gene is TRBV10-3, the J gene TRBJ2-3; 12 bases map to TRBD2. Losses at the gene ends were 0 bases for V and 6 bases for J; bases not matched to a gene: 4. The CDR3 covers 16 residues. CDR1 ENHRY and CDR2 SYGVKD come from the germline V gene. The chain's CDR3 is CAISESTSGSPDTQYF. CDR3 bases: TGTGCCATCAGTGAGTCGACTAGCGGGAGTCCGGATACGCAGTATTTT.